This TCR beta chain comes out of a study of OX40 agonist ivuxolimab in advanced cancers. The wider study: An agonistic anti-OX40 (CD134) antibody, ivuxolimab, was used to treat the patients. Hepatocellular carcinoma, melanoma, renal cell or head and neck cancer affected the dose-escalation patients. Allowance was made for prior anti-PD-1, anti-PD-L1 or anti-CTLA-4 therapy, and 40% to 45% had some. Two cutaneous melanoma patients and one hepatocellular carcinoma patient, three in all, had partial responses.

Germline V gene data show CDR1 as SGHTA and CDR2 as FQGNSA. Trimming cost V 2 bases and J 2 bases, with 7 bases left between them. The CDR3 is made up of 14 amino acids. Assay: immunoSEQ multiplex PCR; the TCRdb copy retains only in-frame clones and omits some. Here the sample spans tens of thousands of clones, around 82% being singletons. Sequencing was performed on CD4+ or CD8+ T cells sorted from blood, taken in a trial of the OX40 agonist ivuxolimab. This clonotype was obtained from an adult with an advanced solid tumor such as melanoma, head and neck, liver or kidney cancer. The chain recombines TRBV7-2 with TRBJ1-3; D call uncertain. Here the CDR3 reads CASSLSATGNTIYF. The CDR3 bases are TGTGCCAGCAGCTTATCGGCGACTGGAAACACCATATATTTT.